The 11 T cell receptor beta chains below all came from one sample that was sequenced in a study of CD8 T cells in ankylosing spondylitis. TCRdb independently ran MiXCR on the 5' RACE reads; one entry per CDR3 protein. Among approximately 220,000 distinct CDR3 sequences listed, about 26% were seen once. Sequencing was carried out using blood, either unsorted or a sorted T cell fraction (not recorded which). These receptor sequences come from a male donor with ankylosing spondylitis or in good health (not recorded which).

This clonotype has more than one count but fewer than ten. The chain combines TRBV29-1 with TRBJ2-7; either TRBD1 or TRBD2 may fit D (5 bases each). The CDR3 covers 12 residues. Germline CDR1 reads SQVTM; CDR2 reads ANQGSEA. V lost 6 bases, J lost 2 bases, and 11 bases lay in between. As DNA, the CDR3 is TGCAGCGTCGGCAGGGACGCCTACGAGCAGTACTTC. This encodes CSVGRDAYEQYF.

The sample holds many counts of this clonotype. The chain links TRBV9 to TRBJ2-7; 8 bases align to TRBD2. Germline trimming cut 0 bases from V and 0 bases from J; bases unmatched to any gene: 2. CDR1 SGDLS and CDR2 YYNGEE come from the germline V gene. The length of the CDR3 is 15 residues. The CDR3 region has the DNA TGTGCCAGCAGCGTAGGGAGCGGGAGCTCCTACGAGCAGTACTTC. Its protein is CASSVGSGSSYEQYF.

The CDR3 sequence: CASSIFTGGNTGELFF. CDR3 in DNA: TGTGCCAGCTCTATCTTTACAGGGGGTAACACCGGGGAGCTGTTTTTT. The chain combines TRBV6-1 with TRBJ2-2; 8 bases are a match to TRBD1. The CDR3 consists of 16 residues. Germline CDR1 MNHNS, CDR2 SASEGT. The J segment lost 2 bases and the V segment lost 8 bases, leaving 10 bases of the junction unmatched.

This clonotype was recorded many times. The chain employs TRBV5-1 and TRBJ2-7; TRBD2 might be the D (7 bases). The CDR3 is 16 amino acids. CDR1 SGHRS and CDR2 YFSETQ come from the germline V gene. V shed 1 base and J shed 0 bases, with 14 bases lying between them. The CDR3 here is CASSLHLRGLSYEQYF. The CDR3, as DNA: TGCGCCAGCAGCTTGCATCTGCGGGGGCTCTCCTACGAGCAGTACTTC.

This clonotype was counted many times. CDR3 loop: CASSAGVNTGELFF. CDR3 bases: TGTGCCAGCAGCGCGGGAGTGAACACCGGGGAGCTGTTTTTT. The chain recombines TRBV5-5 with TRBJ2-2, with 7 bases aligning to TRBD2. In germline, CDR1 is SGHKS, CDR2 YYEKEE (reference sequence). The CDR3 consists of 14 residues. The V and J ends lost 4 bases and 1 base, in that order; junction bases with no gene match: 1.

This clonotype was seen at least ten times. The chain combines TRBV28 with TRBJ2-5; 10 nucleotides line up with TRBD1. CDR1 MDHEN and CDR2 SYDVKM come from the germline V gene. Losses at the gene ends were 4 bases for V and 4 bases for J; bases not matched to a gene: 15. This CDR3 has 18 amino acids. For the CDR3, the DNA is TGTGCCAGCAGTTCTCCCCGTTTGAGGGACAGGGGTGGAGAGACCCAGTACTTC. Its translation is CASSSPRLRDRGGETQYF.

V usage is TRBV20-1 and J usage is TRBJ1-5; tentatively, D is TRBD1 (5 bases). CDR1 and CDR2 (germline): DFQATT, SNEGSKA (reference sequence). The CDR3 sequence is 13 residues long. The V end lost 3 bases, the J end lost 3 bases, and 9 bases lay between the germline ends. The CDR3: CSASGGDNQPQHF. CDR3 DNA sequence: TGCAGTGCTAGTGGGGGGGACAATCAGCCCCAGCATTTT.

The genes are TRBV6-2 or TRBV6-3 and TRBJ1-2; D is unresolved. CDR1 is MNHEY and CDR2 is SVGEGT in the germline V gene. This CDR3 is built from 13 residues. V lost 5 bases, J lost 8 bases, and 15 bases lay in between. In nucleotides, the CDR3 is TGTGCCAGCAGTCAGACCCGGAAAGGCGGCTACACCTTC. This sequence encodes CASSQTRKGGYTF.

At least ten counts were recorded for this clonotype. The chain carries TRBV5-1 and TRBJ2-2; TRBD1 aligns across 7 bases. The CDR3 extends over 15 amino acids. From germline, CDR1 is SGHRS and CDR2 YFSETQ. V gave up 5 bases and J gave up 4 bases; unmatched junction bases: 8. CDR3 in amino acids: CASRPGTVSTGELFF. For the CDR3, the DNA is TGCGCCAGCAGACCCGGGACAGTTTCCACCGGGGAGCTGTTTTTT. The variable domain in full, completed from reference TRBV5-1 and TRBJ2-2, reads KAGVTQTPRYLIKTRGQQVTLSCSPISGHRSVSWYQQTPGQGLQFLFEYFSETQRNKGNFPGRFSGRQFSNSRSEMNVSTLELGDSALYLCASRPGTVSTGELFFGEGSRLTVL.

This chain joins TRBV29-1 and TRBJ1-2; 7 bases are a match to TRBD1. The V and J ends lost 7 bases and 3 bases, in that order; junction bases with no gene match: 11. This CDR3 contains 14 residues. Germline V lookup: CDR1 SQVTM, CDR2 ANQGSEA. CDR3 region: CSARRQGGDYGYTF. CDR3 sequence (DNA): TGCAGCGCCCGTAGACAGGGAGGCGACTATGGCTACACCTTC. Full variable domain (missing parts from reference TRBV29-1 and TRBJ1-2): SAVISQKPSRDICQRGTSLTIQCQVDSQVTMMFWYRQQPGQSLTLIATANQGSEATYESGFVIDKFPISRPNLTFSTLTVSNMSPEDSSIYLCSARRQGGDYGYTFGSGTRLTVV.

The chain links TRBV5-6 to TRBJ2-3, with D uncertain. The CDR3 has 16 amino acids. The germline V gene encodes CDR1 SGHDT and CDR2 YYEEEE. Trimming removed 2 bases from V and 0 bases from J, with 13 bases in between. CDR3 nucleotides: TGTGCCAGCAGCTTCTCGGCTAGGGCTAGCACAGATACGCAGTATTTT. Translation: CASSFSARASTDTQYF.